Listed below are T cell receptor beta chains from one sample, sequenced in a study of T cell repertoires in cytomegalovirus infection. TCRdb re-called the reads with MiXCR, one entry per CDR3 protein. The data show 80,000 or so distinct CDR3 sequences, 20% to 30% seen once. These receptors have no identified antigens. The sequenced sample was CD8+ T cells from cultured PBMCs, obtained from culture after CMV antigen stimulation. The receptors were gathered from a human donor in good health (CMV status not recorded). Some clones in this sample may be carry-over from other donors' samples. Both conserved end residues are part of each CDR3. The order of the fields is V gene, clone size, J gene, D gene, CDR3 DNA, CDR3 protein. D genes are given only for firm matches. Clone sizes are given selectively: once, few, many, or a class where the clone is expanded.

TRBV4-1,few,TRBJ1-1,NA,TGCGCCAGCAGCCAAGATCTGAGTACTGAAGCTTTCTTT,CASSQDLSTEAFF
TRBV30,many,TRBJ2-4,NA,TGTGCCTGGAGTGTTGGGGTAGCCAAAAACATTCAGTACTTC,CAWSVGVAKNIQYF
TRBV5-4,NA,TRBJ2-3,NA,TGTGCCAGCTCGGACCGTGGATGGAGTTCCACAGATACGCAGTATTTT,CASSDRGWSSTDTQYF
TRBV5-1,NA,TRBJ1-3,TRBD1,TGCGCCAGCAGTCGACAGGGGGACGGAAACACCATATATTTT,CASSRQGDGNTIYF
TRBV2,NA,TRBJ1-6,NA,TGTGCCAGCAGTGAAGCGCTTCTTTCTGAAAACAGACCCTCATCGCATTCACCCCTCCACTTT,CASSEALLSENRPSSHSPLHF
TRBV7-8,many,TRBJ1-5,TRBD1,TGTGCCAGCAGCCTACGGACAGGGGGCCCCAATCAGCCCCAGCATTTT,CASSLRTGGPNQPQHF
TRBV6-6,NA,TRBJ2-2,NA,TGTGCCAGCAGTTACTCGAGTCTGGGCGGGGAAGGGGGCGGGGAGCTGTTTTTT,CASSYSSLGGEGGGELFF
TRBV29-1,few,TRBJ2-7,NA,TGCAGCGTTGGGCGGACCTACGAGCAGTACTTC,CSVGRTYEQYF
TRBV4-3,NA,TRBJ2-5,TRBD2,TGCGCCAGCAGCCAATTGGGACTAGCGGGAGTTGAGACCCAGTACTTC,CASSQLGLAGVETQYF
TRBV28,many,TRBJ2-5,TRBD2,TGTGCCAGCAGTTTATACGGGACTAGCGACCAAGAGACCCAGTACTTC,CASSLYGTSDQETQYF
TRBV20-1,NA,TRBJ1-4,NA,TGCAGTGCTGGCTTCGGCAGGGGAGCTAATGAAAAACTGTTTTTT,CSAGFGRGANEKLFF
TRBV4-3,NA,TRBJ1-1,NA,TGCGCCAGCAGCCAAGATTTGGGGGCGGTAACTGAAGCTTTCTTT,CASSQDLGAVTEAFF
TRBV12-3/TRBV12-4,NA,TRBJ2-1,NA,TGTGCCAGCACCCTGAACGGGGGATACAATGAGCAGTTCTTC,CASTLNGGYNEQFF
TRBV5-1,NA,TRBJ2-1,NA,TGCGCCAGCTTGGGGGACAACAATGAGCAGTTCTTC,CASLGDNNEQFF
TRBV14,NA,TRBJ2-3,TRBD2,TGTGCCAGCAGCCAGGAAGCGGGGAGAACGCAGTATTTT,CASSQEAGRTQYF
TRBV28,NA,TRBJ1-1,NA,TGTGCCAGCAGTTTAATAGGGGGAAAGAACACTGAAGCTTTCTTT,CASSLIGGKNTEAFF
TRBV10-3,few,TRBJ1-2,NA,TGTGCCATCAGTGATCTGGACGCGGGCTACACCTTC,CAISDLDAGYTF
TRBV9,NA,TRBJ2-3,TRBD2,TGTGCCAGCAGCGCCGGCAAAGAGGCGGGAGGGCAAGCTACGCAGTATTTT,CASSAGKEAGGQATQYF
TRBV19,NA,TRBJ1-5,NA,TGTGCCAGTATGACGGGTAACAATCAGCCCCAGCATTTT,CASMTGNNQPQHF
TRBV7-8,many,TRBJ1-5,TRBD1,TGTGCCAGCAGCCGGGACAGAGGGGTACGTCCCCGGATATATAGCAATCAGCCCCAGCATTTT,CASSRDRGVRPRIYSNQPQHF
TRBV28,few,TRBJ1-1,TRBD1,TGTGCCAGCAGTTCACCGCAGGGGGCAGGGACTGAAGCTTTCTTT,CASSSPQGAGTEAFF